This paragraph covers one T cell receptor beta chain sequence. What it binds is not known. This entry belongs to a study of T cell responses to AZD1222 COVID-19 vaccine. General study results and limits: Baseline testing showed seropositivity in only six or seven AZD1222 recipients. Researchers took repertoire samples only after the peak T cell response had come.

V lost 0 bases and J lost 7, with 12 bases in between. This CDR3 has 14 amino acids. Germline CDR1 is MNHEY and CDR2 is SVGEGT. The data were produced by immunoSEQ multiplex PCR, yet TCRdb's version contains in-frame clones alone and is incomplete. This table has 150,000 to 200,000 clones, roughly 92% appearing once. Specimen: peripheral blood, collected on day 0 of AZD1222 vaccination. This clonotype was obtained from an adult in good health. V is TRBV6-2 or TRBV6-3 and J is TRBJ1-2; unclear D gene. The CDR3 reads CASSYSPPTGGYTF. CDR3 bases: TGTGCCAGCAGTTACTCTCCCCCGACGGGTGGCTACACCTTC.